The 21 T cell receptor beta chains presented below share a single source sample, sequenced in a study of early T cells in non-severe SARS-CoV-2 infection. TCRdb reprocessed the 5' RACE reads via MiXCR and lists one record per CDR3 protein. The data contain roughly 75,000 distinct CDR3 sequences, around 17% of them seen just once; the ten biggest clones take up 2.9%. Material for sequencing was whole blood. These receptors originate from an adult who was a healthcare worker with PCR-confirmed SARS-CoV-2 infection or an uninfected control (not recorded which).

This clonotype occurred a few times. The chain joins TRBV2 to TRBJ2-7; 8 bases map to TRBD1. Germline V gene lookup returns CDR1 SNHLY and CDR2 FYNNEI. V gave up 6 bases and J gave up 2 bases; unmatched junction bases: 12. CDR3 length: 16 residues. The CDR3 nucleotides read TGTGCCAGCAGGTACATGAGCAGGGGGCCCACCTACGAGCAGTACTTC. Its protein product is CASRYMSRGPTYEQYF.

This clonotype has more than one count but fewer than ten. This chain joins TRBV9 and TRBJ2-6; no definite D call. The CDR3 has 15 residues. The ends were cut back, 0 bases at V and 0 bases at J, with 4 bases in the middle. Germline CDR1 and CDR2: SGDLS and YYNGEE. The CDR3 is CASSVVASGANVLTF. DNA for the CDR3: TGTGCCAGCAGCGTAGTGGCCTCTGGGGCCAACGTCCTGACTTTC.

This clonotype has more than one count but fewer than ten. This rearrangement joins TRBV20-1 to TRBJ1-5; 7 bases are a match to TRBD1. Trimming cost V 2 bases and J 0 bases; bases outside gene matches: 10. Germline-derived CDR1 and CDR2 are DFQATT and SNEGSKA (reference sequence). The length of the CDR3 is 17 residues. The chain's CDR3 is CSARPYRGTNSNQPQHF. The CDR3 region has the DNA TGCAGTGCTAGACCCTACAGGGGTACTAATAGCAATCAGCCCCAGCATTTT.

This clonotype was counted only a few times. V usage is TRBV5-1 and J usage is TRBJ2-1, with D possibly TRBD2 on 7 matching bases. The CDR3 loop spans 15 amino acids. Germline V gene sequence: CDR1 SGHRS, CDR2 YFSETQ. V was shortened by 6 bases and J by 0 bases, with 13 bases between the two germline ends. CDR3 in amino acids: CASTVRGGSYNEQFF. In DNA form, the CDR3 reads TGCGCCAGCACCGTGAGGGGGGGCTCCTACAATGAGCAGTTCTTC.

There are a few counts of this clonotype. The chain links TRBV10-1 to TRBJ2-1; 7 bases align to TRBD2. This CDR3 has 14 residues. V trimming: 5 bases; J trimming: 2 bases; junction bases outside the gene matches: 3. Per germline, CDR1 WNHNN and CDR2 SYGVQD (reference sequence). CDR3 protein: CASSRTSAYNEQFF. In DNA form, the CDR3 reads TGCGCCAGCAGTCGAACTAGCGCCTACAATGAGCAGTTCTTC.

J is TRBJ2-2 and V is TRBV19, with TRBD2 as a possible D gene (6 bases). Trimming shortened V by 1 base and J by 1 base, and 13 bases separated the two germline ends. Per the germline V gene, CDR1 is LNHDA and CDR2 is SQIVND (reference sequence). The CDR3 contains 17 residues. The CDR3 region is CASSIVAAEWNTGELFF. In DNA form, the CDR3 reads TGTGCCAGTAGTATAGTAGCGGCCGAGTGGAACACCGGGGAGCTGTTTTTT.

V gene TRBV21-1 combines with J gene TRBJ2-7; no DNA check was done on the table's D call, TRBD1. TRBV21-1 is a pseudogene locus. This CDR3 is built from 15 residues. Here the CDR3 DNA reads TGTGCCAGCAGCGACCGGGACAGGGGAGATTGCGAGCAGTACTTC. It translates to CASSDRDRGDCEQYF.

The chain has TRBV5-6 and TRBJ2-2; the D is unclear. Germline values: CDR1 SGHDT, CDR2 YYEEEE. CDR3 length equals 13 residues. Trimming took 0 bases from V and 7 from J, leaving 7 bases between them. CDR3 region: CASSLDGFGELFF. The CDR3 DNA sequence: TGTGCCAGCAGCTTGGACGGATTCGGGGAGCTGTTTTTT. The full variable domain, completed using reference TRBV5-6 and TRBJ2-2, is DAGVTQSPTHLIKTRGQQVTLRCSPKSGHDTVSWYQQALGQGPQFIFQYYEEEERQRGNFPDRFSGHQFPNYSSELNVNALLLGDSALYLCASSLDGFGELFFGEGSRLTVL.

This clonotype was found a few times. The J gene is TRBJ2-5, the V gene TRBV18, with 8 bases identical to TRBD1. The CDR3 has 13 amino acids. Germline values: CDR1 KGHSH, CDR2 LQKENI. Trimming took 4 bases from V and 4 from J; bases not matched to a gene: 2. In DNA, the CDR3 is TGTGCCAGCTCACAGGACAGGGTAGAGACCCAGTACTTC. This encodes CASSQDRVETQYF.

This clonotype has more than one count but fewer than ten. V gene TRBV4-2 combines with J gene TRBJ1-5; D may be TRBD1 (5 bases). This CDR3 has 14 amino acids. The V gene's germline CDR1 is LGHNA and CDR2 YNFKEQ. Trimming left V 5 bases short and J 0 bases short, with 8 bases between. The CDR3 DNA reads TGTGCCAGCAGCGCAGGGTATAGCAATCAGCCCCAGCATTTT. This gives the protein CASSAGYSNQPQHF.

There are a few counts of this clonotype. This chain uses TRBV5-1 with TRBJ1-1; no definite D call. The CDR3 loop spans 15 amino acids. Trimming pared 0 bases from V and 3 bases from J, leaving 12 bases between. Germline loops: CDR1 SGHRS, CDR2 YFSETQ. The DNA for the CDR3 is TGCGCCAGCAGCTTGGGACCGGGAGAGTACACTGAAGCTTTCTTT. Protein product: CASSLGPGEYTEAFF.

This clonotype was detected only a few times. This chain joins TRBV18 and TRBJ2-1, with D possibly being TRBD2 (6 bases). Germline V gives CDR1 KGHSH, CDR2 LQKENI. V was shortened by 3 bases and J by 7 bases, with 16 bases between the two germline ends. This CDR3 comprises 15 residues. The CDR3 bases are TGTGCCAGCTCACCGACTAGTTCGCGTGAAAATGAGCAGTTCTTC. This sequence encodes CASSPTSSRENEQFF.

This clonotype was seen a few times. The CDR3, as DNA: TGTGCCAGCTCACCTGAGACATCGAGAATGAACACTGAAGCTTTCTTT. It yields the protein CASSPETSRMNTEAFF. This sequence joins TRBV18 and TRBJ1-1; D remains ambiguous. The CDR3 sequence is 16 residues long. The germline V gene encodes CDR1 KGHSH and CDR2 LQKENI. Between the trimmed V and J ends, which lost 3 bases and 0 bases, there was a span of 14 bases.

This clonotype was counted a few times. The rearrangement uses TRBV20-1 and TRBJ2-3; 9 bases agree with TRBD2. V lost 1 base, J lost 2 bases, and 7 bases stayed unmatched. This CDR3 region has 16 residues. Germline V CDR1 and CDR2: DFQATT, SNEGSKA (reference sequence). CDR3 coding DNA: TGCAGTGCTAGAGGAAGTCTAGCGGGAAACACAGATACGCAGTATTTT. Translation: CSARGSLAGNTDTQYF.

This rearrangement joins TRBV12-3 or TRBV12-4 to TRBJ1-2; 12 bases line up with TRBD1. The CDR3 has 15 amino acids. Trimming took 5 bases from V and 5 from J; bases not matched to a gene: 6. The CDR3 here is CASSAGQGASYGYTF. The CDR3 nucleotides are TGTGCCAGCAGTGCGGGACAGGGGGCTTCGTATGGCTACACCTTC.

This clonotype was found a few times. CDR3 region: CATLSPAKNIQYF. Here the CDR3 DNA reads TGTGCCACTCTCAGCCCAGCCAAAAACATTCAGTACTTC. The V call is TRBV2, the J call TRBJ2-4; D not resolved. CDR1 SNHLY and CDR2 FYNNEI come from the germline V gene. The CDR3 is 13 amino acids. The V and J ends lost 10 bases and 0 bases respectively, with 10 bases between them.

This chain uses TRBV27 with TRBJ2-5, with 12 bases lining up with TRBD2. CDR1 MNHEY and CDR2 SMNVEV come from the germline V gene (reference sequence). The V segment lost 5 bases and the J segment 2 bases; nucleotides outside the gene matches: 6. This CDR3 region has 16 residues. The CDR3: CASSPGLAGGQETQYF. DNA for the CDR3: TGTGCCAGCAGTCCGGGACTAGCGGGCGGACAAGAGACCCAGTACTTC.

The chain is built from TRBV11-2 and TRBJ2-3, with unresolved D. Germline CDR1 reads SGHAT; CDR2 reads FQNNGV. The CDR3 has 13 residues. Between the trimmed V and J ends, which lost 3 bases and 4 bases, there was a span of 8 bases. This chain's CDR3 is CASSFASADTQYF. CDR3 in DNA: TGTGCCAGCAGCTTCGCCAGCGCAGATACGCAGTATTTT.

This clonotype was detected only a few times. The CDR3 reads CASSAGLDYEQYF. CDR3 DNA sequence: TGTGCCAGCAGCGCGGGACTAGACTACGAGCAGTACTTC. The chain has TRBV2 and TRBJ2-7; 8 bases match TRBD2. Germline V gene data show CDR1 as SNHLY and CDR2 as FYNNEI. The CDR3 contains 13 residues. Trimming cost V 6 bases and J 3 bases; bases outside gene matches: 4.

There are a few counts of this clonotype. The chain carries TRBV4-1 and TRBJ2-4; tentatively, D is TRBD1 (6 bases). CDR3 size: 12 residues. The germline CDR1 and CDR2 sequences are MGHRA and YSYEKL. V lost 3 bases to trimming and J lost 13 bases, with 13 bases between them. This CDR3 reads CASSQGYGQQYF. The CDR3 coding sequence is TGCGCCAGCAGCCAGGGTTACGGACAGCAGTACTTC.

The chain is built from TRBV6-1 and TRBJ1-1; 7 bases are shared with TRBD1. The V and J ends lost 6 bases and 10 bases, in that order; junction bases with no gene match: 8. CDR3 length: 12 amino acids. The germline V gene has CDR1 MNHNS and CDR2 SASEGT. CDR3 region: CASREGRGRAFF. CDR3 sequence (DNA): TGTGCCAGCAGAGAGGGCAGGGGGAGAGCTTTCTTT.